This paragraph reports one T cell receptor (beta chain). Its target is unknown. This entry comes from a study of cytomegalovirus exposure and HLA in healthy donors. Regarding the study as a whole: Most TCR sequences were uncommon, yet certain public TCRs appeared in many donors. Per a later analysis, 15,000 to 20,000 TCR beta sequences showed association with HLA alleles at 0.05 false discovery rate. A cluster of highly shared sequence variants was likely a sequencing artifact.

Researchers ran the PCR with 60 Vbeta and 13 Jbeta primers. Per the study methods: Unique TCR beta chains numbered approximately 80 million in a later analysis, with roughly 10 million shared. The data were produced by immunoSEQ multiplex PCR, yet TCRdb's version contains in-frame clones alone and is incomplete. D and trimming were read from the DNA, whereas the V and J calls and clone size are those reported in that table. Seen here are fewer than 140,000 clones, roughly 82% observed once, and the top ten hold 2.5% to 3.5%. CDR3 length: 13 amino acids. CDR1 is SQVTM, CDR2 ANQGSEA, per germline. V lost 4 bases to trimming and J lost 3 bases, with 10 bases between them.

The TCR sequence derives from a male donor in good health and CMV-seropositive. The sequencing input was PBMCs. J is TRBJ1-5 and V is TRBV29-1; TRBD1 might be the D (5 bases). The CDR3 spells CSVAWGDNQPQHF. The CDR3 region has the DNA TGCAGCGTTGCCTGGGGGGACAATCAGCCCCAGCATTTT.